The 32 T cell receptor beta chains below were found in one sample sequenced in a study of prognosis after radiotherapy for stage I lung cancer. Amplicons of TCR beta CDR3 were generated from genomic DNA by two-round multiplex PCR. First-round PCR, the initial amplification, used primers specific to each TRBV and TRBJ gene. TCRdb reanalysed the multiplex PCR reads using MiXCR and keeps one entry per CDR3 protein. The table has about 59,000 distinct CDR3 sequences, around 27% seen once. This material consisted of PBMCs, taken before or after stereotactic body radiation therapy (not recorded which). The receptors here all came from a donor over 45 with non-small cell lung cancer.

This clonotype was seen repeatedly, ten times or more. CDR3 loop: CASSLEGSRSGEQYF. DNA for the CDR3: TGTGCCAGCAGTTTGGAGGGGTCCCGGTCGGGGGAGCAGTACTTC. The rearrangement joins TRBV27 to TRBJ2-7; maybe TRBD2 (6 bases). The CDR3 contains 15 residues. Deletions cut 3 bases from V and 7 bases from J, with 19 bases between. The germline CDR1 and CDR2 sequences are MNHEY and SMNVEV (reference sequence).

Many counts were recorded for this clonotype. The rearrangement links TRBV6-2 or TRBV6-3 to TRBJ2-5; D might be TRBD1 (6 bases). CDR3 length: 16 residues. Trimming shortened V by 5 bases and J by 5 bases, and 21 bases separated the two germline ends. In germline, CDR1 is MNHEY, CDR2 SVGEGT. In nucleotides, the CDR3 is TGTGCCAGCAGTGGCCACCTGACAGGAAGAGTTGAGACCCAGTACTTC. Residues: CASSGHLTGRVETQYF.

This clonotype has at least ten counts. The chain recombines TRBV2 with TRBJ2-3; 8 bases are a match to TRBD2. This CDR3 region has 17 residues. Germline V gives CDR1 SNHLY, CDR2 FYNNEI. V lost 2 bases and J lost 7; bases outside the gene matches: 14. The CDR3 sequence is CASSEQSGGTRGNTQYF. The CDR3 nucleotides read TGTGCCAGCAGTGAACAAAGTGGAGGGACTAGGGGAAATACGCAGTATTTT.

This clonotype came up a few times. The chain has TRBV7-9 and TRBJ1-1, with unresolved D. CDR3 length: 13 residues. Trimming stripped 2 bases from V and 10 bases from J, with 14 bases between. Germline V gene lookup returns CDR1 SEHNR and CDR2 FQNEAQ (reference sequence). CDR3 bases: TGTGCCAGCAGCTTAACGGATCCGGGAGGAGCTTTCTTT. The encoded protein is CASSLTDPGGAFF.

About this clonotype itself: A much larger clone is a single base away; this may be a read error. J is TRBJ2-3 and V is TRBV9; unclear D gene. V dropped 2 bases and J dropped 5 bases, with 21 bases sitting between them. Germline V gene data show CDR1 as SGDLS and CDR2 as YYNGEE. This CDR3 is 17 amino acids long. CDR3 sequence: CASSVSVGGGLIDTQYF. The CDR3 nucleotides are TGTGCCAGCAGCGTGTCGGTGGGTGGTGGGTTGATAGATACGCAGTATTTT.

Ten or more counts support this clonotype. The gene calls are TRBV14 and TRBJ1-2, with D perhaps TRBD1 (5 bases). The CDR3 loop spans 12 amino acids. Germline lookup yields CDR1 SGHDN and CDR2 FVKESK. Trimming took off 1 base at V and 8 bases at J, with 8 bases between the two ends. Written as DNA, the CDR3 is TGTGCCAGCAGCCAAGGACAGATCGGCTACACCTTC. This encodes CASSQGQIGYTF.

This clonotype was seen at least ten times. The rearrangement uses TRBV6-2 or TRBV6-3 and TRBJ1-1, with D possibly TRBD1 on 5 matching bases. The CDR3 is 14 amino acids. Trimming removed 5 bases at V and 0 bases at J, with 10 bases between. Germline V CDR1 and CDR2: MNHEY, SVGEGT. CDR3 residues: CASSETGLNTEAFF. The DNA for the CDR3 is TGTGCCAGCAGTGAAACAGGTTTGAACACTGAAGCTTTCTTT.

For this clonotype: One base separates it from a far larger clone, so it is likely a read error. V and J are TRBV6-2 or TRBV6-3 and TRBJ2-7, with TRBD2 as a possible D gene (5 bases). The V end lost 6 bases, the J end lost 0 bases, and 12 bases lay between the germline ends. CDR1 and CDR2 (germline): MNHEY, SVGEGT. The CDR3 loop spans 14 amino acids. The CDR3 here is CASRLDILSYEQYF. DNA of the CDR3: TGTGCCAGCAGACTAGACATACTCTCCTACGAGCAGTACTTC.

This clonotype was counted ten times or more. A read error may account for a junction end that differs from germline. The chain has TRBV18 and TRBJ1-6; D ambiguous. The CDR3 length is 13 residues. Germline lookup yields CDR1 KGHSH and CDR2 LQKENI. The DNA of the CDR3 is TGTGCCAGCTCACCACCTGGCAATTTACCCCTCCACTTT. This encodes CASSPPGNLPLHF.

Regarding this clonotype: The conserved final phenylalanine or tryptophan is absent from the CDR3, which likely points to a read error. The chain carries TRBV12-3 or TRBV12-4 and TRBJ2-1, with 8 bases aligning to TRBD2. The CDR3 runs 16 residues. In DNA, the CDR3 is TGTGCCAGCATGGCTCGGGGGGGCAGTGATTACAGTGAGCAGTTCTCC. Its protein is CASMARGGSDYSEQFS.

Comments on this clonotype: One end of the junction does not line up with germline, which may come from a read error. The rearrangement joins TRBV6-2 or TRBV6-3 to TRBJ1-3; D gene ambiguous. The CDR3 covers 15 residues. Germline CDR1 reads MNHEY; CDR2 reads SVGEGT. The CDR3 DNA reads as TGTGCCAACAGTTACGGGGAGGGCTCTGGAAACACGATATATTTT. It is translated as CANSYGEGSGNTIYF.

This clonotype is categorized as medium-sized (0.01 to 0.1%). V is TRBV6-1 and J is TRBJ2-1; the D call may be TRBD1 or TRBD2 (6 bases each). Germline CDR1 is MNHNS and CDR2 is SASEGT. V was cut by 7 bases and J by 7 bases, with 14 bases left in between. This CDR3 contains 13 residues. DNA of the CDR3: TGTGCCAGCACGACGGGGGCTAAAAATGAGCAGTTCTTC. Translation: CASTTGAKNEQFF.

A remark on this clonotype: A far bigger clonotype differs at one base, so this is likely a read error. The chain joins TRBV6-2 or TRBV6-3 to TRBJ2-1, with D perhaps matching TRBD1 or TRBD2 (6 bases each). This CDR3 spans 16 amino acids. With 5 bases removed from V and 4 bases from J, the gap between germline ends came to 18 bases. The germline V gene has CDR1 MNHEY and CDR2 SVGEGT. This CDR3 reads CASSESLGGNYNEQFF. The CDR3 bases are TGTGCCAGCAGTGAATCGTTAGGGGGGAATTACAATGAGCAGTTCTTC.

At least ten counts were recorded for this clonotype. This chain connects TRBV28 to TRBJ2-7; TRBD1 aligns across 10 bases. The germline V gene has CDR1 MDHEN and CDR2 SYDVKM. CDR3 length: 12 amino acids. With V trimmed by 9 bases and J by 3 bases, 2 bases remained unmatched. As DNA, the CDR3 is TGTGCCAGTCGGGACAGGGGCTACGAGCAGTACTTC. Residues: CASRDRGYEQYF.

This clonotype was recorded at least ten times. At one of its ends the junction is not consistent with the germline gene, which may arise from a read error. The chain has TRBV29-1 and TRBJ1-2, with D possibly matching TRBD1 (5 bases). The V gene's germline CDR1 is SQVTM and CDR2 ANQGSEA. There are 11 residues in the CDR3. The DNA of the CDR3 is TGCAGCGTTGAAGAGGGAGTTAGGGACTCCTTC. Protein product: CSVEEGVRDSF.

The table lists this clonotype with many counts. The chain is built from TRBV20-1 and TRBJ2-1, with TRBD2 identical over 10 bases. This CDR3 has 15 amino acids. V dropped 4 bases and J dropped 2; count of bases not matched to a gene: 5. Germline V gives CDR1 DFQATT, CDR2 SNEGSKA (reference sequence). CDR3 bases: TGCAGTGCTACCTGGACTAGCGGCACCTACAATGAGCAGTTCTTC. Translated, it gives CSATWTSGTYNEQFF.

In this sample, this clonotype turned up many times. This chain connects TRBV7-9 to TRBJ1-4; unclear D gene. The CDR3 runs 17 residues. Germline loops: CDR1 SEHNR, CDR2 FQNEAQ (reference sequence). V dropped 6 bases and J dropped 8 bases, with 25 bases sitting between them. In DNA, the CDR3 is TGTGCCAGCAGTCCCGCCCCGGGGAAGCTCCATCGGGAAAAACTGTTTTTT. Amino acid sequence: CASSPAPGKLHREKLFF.

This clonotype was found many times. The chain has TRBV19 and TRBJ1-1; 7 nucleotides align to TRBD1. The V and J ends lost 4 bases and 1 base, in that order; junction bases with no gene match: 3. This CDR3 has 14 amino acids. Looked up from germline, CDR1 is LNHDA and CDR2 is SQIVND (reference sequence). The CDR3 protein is CASSSDRANTEAFF. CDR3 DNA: TGTGCCAGTAGTAGTGACAGGGCGAACACTGAAGCTTTCTTT. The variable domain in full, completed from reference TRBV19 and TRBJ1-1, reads DGGITQSPKYLFRKEGQNVTLSCEQNLNHDAMYWYRQDPGQGLRLIYYSQIVNDFQKGDIAEGYSVSREKKESFPLTVTSAQKNPTAFYLCASSSDRANTEAFFGQGTRLTVV.

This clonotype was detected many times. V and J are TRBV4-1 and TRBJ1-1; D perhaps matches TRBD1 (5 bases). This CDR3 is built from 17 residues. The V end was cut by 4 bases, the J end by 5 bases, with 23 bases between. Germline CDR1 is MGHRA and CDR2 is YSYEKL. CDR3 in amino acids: CASSPRVGGVLDTEAFF. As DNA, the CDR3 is TGCGCCAGCAGCCCCCGAGTCGGGGGAGTTTTGGATACTGAAGCTTTCTTT.

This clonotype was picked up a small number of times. The DNA of the CDR3 is TGCGCCAGCAGCCAAGGTGTGGCAGAGGGAATGAACACTGAAGCTTTCTTT. It yields the protein CASSQGVAEGMNTEAFF. This chain links TRBV4-3 with TRBJ1-1; D remains ambiguous. The CDR3 is made up of 17 amino acids. CDR1 and CDR2 (germline): LGHNA, YSLEER. V was shortened by 1 base and J by 0 bases, with 15 bases between the two germline ends.

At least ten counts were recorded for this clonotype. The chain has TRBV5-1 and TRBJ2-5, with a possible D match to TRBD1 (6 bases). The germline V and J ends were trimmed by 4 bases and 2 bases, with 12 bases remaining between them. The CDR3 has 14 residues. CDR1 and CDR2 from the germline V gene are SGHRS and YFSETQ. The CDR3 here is CASSRGQIQETQYF. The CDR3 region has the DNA TGCGCCAGCAGCCGGGGACAAATTCAAGAGACCCAGTACTTC.

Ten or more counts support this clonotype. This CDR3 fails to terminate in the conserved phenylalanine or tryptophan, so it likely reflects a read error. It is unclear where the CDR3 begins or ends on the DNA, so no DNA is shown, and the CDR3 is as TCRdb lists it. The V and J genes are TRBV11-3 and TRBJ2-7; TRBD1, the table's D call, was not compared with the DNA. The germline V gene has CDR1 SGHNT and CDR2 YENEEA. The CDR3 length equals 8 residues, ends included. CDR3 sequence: CASSLVGL.

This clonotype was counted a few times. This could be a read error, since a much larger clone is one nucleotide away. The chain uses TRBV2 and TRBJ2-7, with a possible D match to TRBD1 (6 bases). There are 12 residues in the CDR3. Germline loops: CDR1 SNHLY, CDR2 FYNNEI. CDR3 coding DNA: TGTGCCAGCAGGGGGGCTCGCTACGAGCAGCACTTC. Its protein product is CASRGARYEQHF. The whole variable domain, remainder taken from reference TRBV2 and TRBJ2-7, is EPEVTQTPSHQVTQMGQEVILRCVPISNHLYFYWYRQILGQKVEFLVSFYNNEISEKSEIFDDQFSVERPDGSNFTLKIRSTKLEDSAMYFCASRGARYEQHFGPGTRLTVT.

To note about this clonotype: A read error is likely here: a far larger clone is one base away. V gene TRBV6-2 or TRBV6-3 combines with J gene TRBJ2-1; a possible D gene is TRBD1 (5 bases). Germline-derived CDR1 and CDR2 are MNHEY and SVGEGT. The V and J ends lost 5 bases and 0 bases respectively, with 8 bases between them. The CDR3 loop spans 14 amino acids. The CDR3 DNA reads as TGTGCCAGCAGTCCAGGGTGCTCCTACAATGAGCAGTTCTTC. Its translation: CASSPGCSYNEQFF.

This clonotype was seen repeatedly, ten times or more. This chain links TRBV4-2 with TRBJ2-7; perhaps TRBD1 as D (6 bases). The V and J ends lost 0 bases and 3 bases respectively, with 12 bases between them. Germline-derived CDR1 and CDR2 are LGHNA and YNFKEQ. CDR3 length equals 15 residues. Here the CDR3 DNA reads TGTGCCAGCAGCCAAGATTACAGGGTCTTCTACGAGCAGTACTTC. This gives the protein CASSQDYRVFYEQYF.

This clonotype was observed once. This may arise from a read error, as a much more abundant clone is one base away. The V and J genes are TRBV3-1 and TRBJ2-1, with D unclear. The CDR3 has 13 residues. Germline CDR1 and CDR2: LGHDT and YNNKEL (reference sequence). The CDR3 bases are TGTGCCAGCAGCCAGGGATCCTGCAATGAGCAGTTCTTC. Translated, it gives CASSQGSCNEQFF.

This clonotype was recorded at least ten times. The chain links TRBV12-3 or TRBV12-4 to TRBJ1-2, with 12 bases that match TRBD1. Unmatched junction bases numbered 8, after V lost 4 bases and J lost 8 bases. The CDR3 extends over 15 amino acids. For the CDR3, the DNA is TGTGCCAGCAGTTCTAGGGACAGGGGGCTTGAGGGCTACACCTTC. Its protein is CASSSRDRGLEGYTF.

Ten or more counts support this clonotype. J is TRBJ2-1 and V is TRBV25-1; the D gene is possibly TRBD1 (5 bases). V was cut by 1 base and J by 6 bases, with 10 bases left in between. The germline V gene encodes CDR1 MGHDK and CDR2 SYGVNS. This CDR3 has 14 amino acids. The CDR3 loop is CASSESGSLNEQFF. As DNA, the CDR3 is TGTGCCAGCAGTGAATCAGGGTCGCTCAATGAGCAGTTCTTC. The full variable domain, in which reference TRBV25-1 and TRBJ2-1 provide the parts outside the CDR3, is EADIYQTPRYLVIGTGKKITLECSQTMGHDKMYWYQQDPGMELHLIHYSYGVNSTEKGDLSSESTVSRIRTEHFPLTLESARPSHTSQYLCASSESGSLNEQFFGPGTRLTVL.

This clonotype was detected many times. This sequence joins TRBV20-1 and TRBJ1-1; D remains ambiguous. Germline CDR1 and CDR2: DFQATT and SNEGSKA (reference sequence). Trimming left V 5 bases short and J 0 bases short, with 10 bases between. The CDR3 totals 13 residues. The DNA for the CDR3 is TGCAGTGCTCCGGTGGGGATGAACACTGAAGCTTTCTTT. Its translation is CSAPVGMNTEAFF.

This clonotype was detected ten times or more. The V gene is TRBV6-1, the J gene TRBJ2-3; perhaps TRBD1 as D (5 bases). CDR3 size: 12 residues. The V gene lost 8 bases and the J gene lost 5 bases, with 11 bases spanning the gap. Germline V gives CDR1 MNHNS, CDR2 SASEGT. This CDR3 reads CASSDSRDTQYF. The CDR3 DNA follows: TGTGCCAGCTCCGACAGTCGAGATACGCAGTATTTT.

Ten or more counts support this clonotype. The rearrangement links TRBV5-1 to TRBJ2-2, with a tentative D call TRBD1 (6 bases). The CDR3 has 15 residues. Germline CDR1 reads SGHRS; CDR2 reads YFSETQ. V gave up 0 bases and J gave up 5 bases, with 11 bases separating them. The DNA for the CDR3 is TGCGCCAGCAGCTTGGGGGGGCGGAAGACCGGGGAGCTGTTTTTT. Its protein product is CASSLGGRKTGELFF.

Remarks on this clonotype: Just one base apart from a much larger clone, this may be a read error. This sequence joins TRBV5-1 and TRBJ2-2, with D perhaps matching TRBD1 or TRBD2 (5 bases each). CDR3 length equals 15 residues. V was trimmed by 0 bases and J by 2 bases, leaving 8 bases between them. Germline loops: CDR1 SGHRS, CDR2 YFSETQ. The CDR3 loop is CASSLGGTNTGELFF. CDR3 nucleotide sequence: TGCGCCAGCAGCTTGGGGGGGACCAACACCGGGGAGCTGTTTTTT.